This T cell receptor beta chain was captured by sequencing in a study of T cell responses to AZD1222 COVID-19 vaccine. Overall study findings and caveats: Spike-specific TCR breadth and depth grew following two AZD1222 doses. No day 14 peak samples; only post-peak repertoires were characterized. Spike as a whole was targeted by vaccine-associated CD4 TCRs, dominant at 160-218 and 743-854. Of the AZD1222 recipients, only six were seropositive at baseline.

In the case of this clone: Its antigen is not identified.

Only in-frame clones appear in the TCRdb table, and some are missing; sequencing was by immunoSEQ multiplex PCR. The sample carries tens of thousands of clones, about 90% recorded once. J was trimmed by 0 bases and V by 6 bases; bases with no gene match: 12. The CDR3 is made up of 17 amino acids. Per germline, CDR1 MNHEY and CDR2 SMNVEV (reference sequence). This specimen was peripheral blood, taken on day 0 of MenACWY control vaccination. The receptor was derived from an adult in good health. The chain combines TRBV27 with TRBJ1-2, with 8 bases matching TRBD1. The DNA of the CDR3 is TGTGCCAGCAGCCGGACAGGGAAAATCACAGCTAACTATGGCTACACCTTC. It specifies CASSRTGKITANYGYTF.